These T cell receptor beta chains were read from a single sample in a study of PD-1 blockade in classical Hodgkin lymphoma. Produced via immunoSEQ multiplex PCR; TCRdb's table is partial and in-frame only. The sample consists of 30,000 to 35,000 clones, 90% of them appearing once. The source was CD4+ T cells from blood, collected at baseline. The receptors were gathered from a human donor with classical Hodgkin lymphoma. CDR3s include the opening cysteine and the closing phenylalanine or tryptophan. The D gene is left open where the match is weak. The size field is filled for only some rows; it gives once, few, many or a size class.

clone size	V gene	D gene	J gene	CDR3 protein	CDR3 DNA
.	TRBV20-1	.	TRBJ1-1	CRGGRNTEAFF	TGCAGGGGGGGGAGAAACACTGAAGCTTTCTTT
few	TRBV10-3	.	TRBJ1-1	CAISESSVNTEAFF	TGTGCCATCAGTGAGTCCAGCGTCAACACTGAAGCTTTCTTT
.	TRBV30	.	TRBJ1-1	CAWSKHGGNTEAFF	TGTGCCTGGAGCAAACACGGAGGGAACACTGAAGCTTTCTTT
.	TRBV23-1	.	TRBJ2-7	CATRTARPYEQYF	TGCGCCACCAGGACAGCGCGCCCCTACGAGCAGTACTTC
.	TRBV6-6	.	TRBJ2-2	CASFRVVTGELFF	TGTGCCAGCTTCAGGGTTGTCACCGGGGAGCTGTTTTTT
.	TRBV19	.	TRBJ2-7	CASSSQGTGAYEQYF	TGTGCCAGTAGTTCACAGGGTACTGGGGCCTACGAGCAGTACTTC
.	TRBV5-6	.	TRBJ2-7	CASSLRGTGGTSGNYEQYF	TGTGCCAGCAGCTTGCGCGGGACAGGGGGAACTAGCGGGAACTACGAGCAGTACTTC
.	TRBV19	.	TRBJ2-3	CAIGAGPGTDTQYF	TGTGCCATCGGTGCGGGGCCTGGCACAGATACGCAGTATTTT
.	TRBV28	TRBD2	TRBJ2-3	CASRGLVSTDTQYF	TGTGCCAGCAGGGGACTAGTTAGCACAGATACGCAGTATTTT
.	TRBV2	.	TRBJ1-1	CASSGQTNTEAFF	TGTGCCAGCAGTGGACAGACGAACACTGAAGCTTTCTTT
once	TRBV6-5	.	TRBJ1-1	CASSYKPGGTEAFF	TGTGCCAGCAGTTACAAGCCGGGGGGCACTGAAGCTTTCTTT
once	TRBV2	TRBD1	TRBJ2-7	CASTELTGVLQYF	TGTGCCAGCACCGAATTAACAGGGGTCTTACAGTACTTC
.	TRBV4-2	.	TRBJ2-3	CASSRREGHTDTQYF	TGTGCCAGCAGCCGGAGAGAGGGGCACACAGATACGCAGTATTTT